This TCR beta chain came from a study of tumor-infiltrating lymphocytes in oesophageal squamous cell carcinoma. TCRdb re-called the PCR reads with MiXCR, one entry per CDR3 protein. The table lists roughly 9,700 distinct CDR3 sequences, roughly 64% of them singletons. The V and J ends lost 5 bases and 4 bases, in that order; junction bases with no gene match: 17. CDR1 is SGHVS, CDR2 FQNEAQ, per germline. This CDR3 comprises 18 residues. The source of this sequence is a female donor with esophageal squamous cell carcinoma. The source material was esophageal tumor tissue. The J gene is TRBJ2-3, the V gene TRBV7-8; 8 bases fit TRBD2. The CDR3 nucleotides read TGTGCCAGCAGCCTCCTAGCCCGGGTCGGGAGGGTTGCAGATACGCAGTATTTT. It is translated as CASSLLARVGRVADTQYF.